This T cell receptor (beta chain) was sequenced during a study of neoadjuvant anti-PD-1 for oral cavity cancer. Study conclusions and caveats: Post-treatment tumors with larger preexisting clones showed more shrinkage.

The CDR3 runs to 15 residues. Germline V lookup: CDR1 KGHSH, CDR2 LQKENI. Trimming removed 2 bases at V and 0 bases at J, with 8 bases between. Most tumor samples had roughly 5 ug input DNA in two replicates. TCRdb's copy holds only in-frame clones and misses some; the assay was immunoSEQ multiplex PCR. This table has about 15,000 clones, 35% to 50% appearing once. Details on this clone: What it binds is unknown.

Time point denoted: after neoadjuvant nivolumab, at surgical resection. Patients had newly diagnosed, untreated stage II-IVA oral cavity squamous cell carcinoma. The sample consisted of tumor tissue, taken after nivolumab (anti-PD-1) treatment. The sequence was collected from a person aged 40 to 85 with oral cavity squamous cell carcinoma. This chain joins TRBV18 and TRBJ2-1; D gene unclear. CDR3 bases: TGTGCCAGCTCACCATTGGCAGCCTCCTACAATGAGCAGTTCTTC. Amino acid sequence: CASSPLAASYNEQFF.